The 11 T cell receptor beta chains below were found in one sample sequenced in a study of T cell clonality in common variable immunodeficiency. Study results and caveats: Common variable immunodeficiency TCR beta sequences reportedly had fewer deletions and N-nucleotide insertions.

Antigen specificity for these receptors is unknown. The data were produced by immunoSEQ multiplex PCR, yet TCRdb's version contains in-frame clones alone and is incomplete. Listed for the sample are about 12,000 clones, none seen a single time. The sample comprised peripheral blood mononuclear cells. The origin of the receptors is a human donor with common variable immunodeficiency.

By share, this clone ranks as medium-sized. The CDR3 bases that were read are TGTGCCAGCAGTGAGGCAGGGCGATTTCATACG. As protein: CASSEAGRFHT. The entire CDR3 protein is CASSEAGRFHTQYF. The J gene is TRBJ2-3, the V gene TRBV9; TRBD1 might be the D (5 bases). Coverage ceases 3 residues before the CDR3 finishes, and the germline J gene fills in the end. CDR3 length equals 14 residues. V lost 5 bases, J lost 7 bases, and 17 bases lay in between. Germline V gene data show CDR1 as SGDLS and CDR2 as YYNGEE.

As concerns this clone: The read ends 3 residues before the CDR3 terminus; that terminus is restored from the germline J gene. The J gene is TRBJ2-7, the V gene TRBV5-1, with TRBD1 as a possible D gene (6 bases). Germline CDR1 is SGHRS and CDR2 is YFSETQ. V lost 2 bases and J 3 bases, leaving 9 bases between the germline ends. The CDR3 length is 13 residues. The DNA read from the CDR3 is TGCGCCAGCAGCTTACAACAGGGCTACGAG. As protein: CASSLQQGYE. The whole CDR3 is CASSLQQGYEQYF.

Worth noting for this clone: One end of the junction varies from germline; a read error may be responsible. Read coverage stops 3 residues before the CDR3 terminus; the germline J gene supplies the remainder. This chain connects TRBV7-9 to TRBJ2-7; D is ambiguous. Germline CDR1 reads SEHNR; CDR2 reads FQNEAQ (reference sequence). The CDR3 is made up of 12 amino acids. CDR3 DNA (partial): TGTTCCAGCAGCTTACACTCCTACGAG. Translating gives CSSSLHSYE. The full CDR3 protein reads CSSSLHSYEQYF.

There are many counts of this clone. CDR3 residues: CASSPTGHSSYNSPLHF. CDR3 DNA (partial): TGCGCCAGCAGCCCCACAGGGCACAGCTCCTATAATTCACCC. The chain couples TRBV5-1 to TRBJ1-6, with a possible D match to TRBD1 (6 bases). The read terminates 3 residues ahead of where the CDR3 ends, so the germline J gene completes it. This CDR3 spans 17 amino acids. Germline CDR1 reads SGHRS; CDR2 reads YFSETQ. Trimming cost V 4 bases and J 0 bases, with 14 bases left between them.

As concerns this clone: The read falls 3 residues short of the CDR3 end, and the missing part is taken from the germline J gene. V usage is TRBV7-9 and J usage is TRBJ2-7; D is possibly TRBD2 (5 bases). This CDR3 contains 14 residues. The germline gives CDR1 SEHNR, CDR2 FQNEAQ (reference sequence). Trimming shortened V by 1 base and J by 3 bases, and 10 bases separated the two germline ends. CDR3 sequence: CASSLGAAGYEQYF. The DNA read from the CDR3 is TGTGCCAGCAGCTTAGGAGCGGCAGGCTACGAG.

This clone was detected only a few times. The sequenced fragment ends 3 residues before the CDR3 boundary, so the rest is inferred from the germline J gene. This chain joins TRBV19 and TRBJ1-3, with 7 bases lining up with TRBD1. With V trimmed by 5 bases and J by 0 bases, 4 bases remained unmatched. The CDR3 runs 15 residues. CDR1 and CDR2 from the germline V gene are LNHDA and SQIVND (reference sequence). The sequenced CDR3 bases are TGTGCCAGTAGTCACAGGGGCAACTCTGGAAACACC. Amino acids: CASSHRGNSGNT. The whole CDR3 protein is CASSHRGNSGNTIYF.

A note on this clone: The read ends 3 residues shy of where the CDR3 ends; the end is completed using the germline J gene. The V gene is TRBV19, the J gene TRBJ1-6; D gene unclear. This CDR3 has 14 residues. Per the germline V gene, CDR1 is LNHDA and CDR2 is SQIVND (reference sequence). Trimming removed 3 bases from V and 6 bases from J, with 9 bases in between. The CDR3 DNA, read in part, is TGTGCCAGTAGTATGTTGGGCCCTAATTCACCC. Protein sequence: CASSMLGPNSP. From start to end, the CDR3 is CASSMLGPNSPLHF. Supplemented by reference TRBV19 and TRBJ1-6, the full variable domain reads DGGITQSPKYLFRKEGQNVTLSCEQNLNHDAMYWYRQDPGQGLRLIYYSQIVNDFQKGDIAEGYSVSREKKESFPLTVTSAQKNPTAFYLCASSMLGPNSPLHFGNGTRLTVT.

This clone was seen only a few times. The read terminates 3 residues ahead of where the CDR3 ends, so the germline J gene completes it. This chain links TRBV29-1 with TRBJ2-7; 8 positions match TRBD1. The CDR3 is made up of 13 amino acids. V lost 7 bases and J lost 2; bases outside the gene matches: 7. Germline values: CDR1 SQVTM, CDR2 ANQGSEA. CDR3 in amino acids: CSARTGNPYEQYF. Partial CDR3 DNA: TGCAGCGCCAGGACAGGGAATCCCTACGAG.

This clone qualifies as medium-sized. The read ends 3 residues before the CDR3 terminus; that terminus is restored from the germline J gene. J is TRBJ2-3 and V is TRBV10-1; possibly TRBD2 for D (5 bases). Trimming removed 10 bases from V and 1 base from J, with 15 bases in between. The CDR3 has 14 amino acids. CDR1 WNHNN and CDR2 SYGVQD come from the germline V gene (reference sequence). CDR3 DNA (partial): TGCGCCACACAAGGTACTAGGGGCACAGATACG. It is translated as CATQGTRGTDT. The entire CDR3 reads CATQGTRGTDTQYF.

A note on this clone: The read terminates 3 residues before the CDR3 end, so the remaining end is supplied by the germline J gene. The chain links TRBV18 to TRBJ2-5; D gene ambiguous. CDR3 length: 14 residues. The V end was cut by 1 base, the J end by 7 bases, with 13 bases between. Germline assignment: CDR1 KGHSH and CDR2 LQKENI. CDR3 DNA, as far as it was read: TGTGCCAGCTCACCACGCCCCCTCCAGTCGACC. Protein sequence: CASSPRPLQST. The entire CDR3 reads CASSPRPLQSTQYF.

As regards this clone: The CDR3 end lies 3 residues beyond the end of the read and is filled in from the germline J gene. Other DNA sequences within the sample encode an identical CDR3. J is TRBJ2-7 and V is TRBV5-5, with D unresolved. This CDR3 has 13 residues. Germline CDR1 SGHKS, CDR2 YYEKEE (reference sequence). Trimming took 3 bases from V and 5 from J, leaving 12 bases between them. The CDR3 protein is CASSYLARDEQYF. CDR3 DNA, as far as it was read: TGTGCCAGCAGCTACCTCGCGCGCGACGAG. The full variable domain, with the rest looked up from reference TRBV5-5 and TRBJ2-7, is DAGVTQSPTHLIKTRGQQVTLRCSPISGHKSVSWYQQVLGQGPQFIFQYYEKEERGRGNFPDRFSARQFPNYSSELNVNALLLGDSALYLCASSYLARDEQYFGPGTRLTVT.